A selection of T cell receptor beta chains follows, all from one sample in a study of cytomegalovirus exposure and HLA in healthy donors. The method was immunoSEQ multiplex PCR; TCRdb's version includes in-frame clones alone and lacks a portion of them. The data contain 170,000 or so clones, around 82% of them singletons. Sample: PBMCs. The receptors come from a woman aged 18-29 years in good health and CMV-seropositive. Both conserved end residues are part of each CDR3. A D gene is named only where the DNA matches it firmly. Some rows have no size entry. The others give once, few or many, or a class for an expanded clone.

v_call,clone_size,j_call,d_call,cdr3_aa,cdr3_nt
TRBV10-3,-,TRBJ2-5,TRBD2,CAAQRSGGAGETQYF,TGTGCCGCCCAGAGGAGCGGGGGGGCGGGGGAGACCCAGTACTTC
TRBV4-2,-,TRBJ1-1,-,CASSQRGSEVINTEAFF,TGTGCCAGCAGCCAACGAGGGTCAGAGGTAATTAACACTGAAGCTTTCTTT
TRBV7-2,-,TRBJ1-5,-,CASSLEWRDTLHF,TGTGCCAGCAGCTTAGAGTGGCGGGATACTTTACATTTT
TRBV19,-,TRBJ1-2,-,CASSPRSPYGYTF,TGTGCCAGTAGTCCCCGCAGTCCCTATGGCTACACCTTC
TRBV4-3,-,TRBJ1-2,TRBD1,CASSQILTGTGDSGYTF,TGCGCCAGCAGCCAGATCCTCACCGGGACAGGGGATTCTGGCTACACCTTC
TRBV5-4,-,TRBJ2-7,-,CASSRRQPGVEQYF,TGTGCCAGCAGCAGGCGGCAGCCCGGGGTGGAGCAGTACTTC
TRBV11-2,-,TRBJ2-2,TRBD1,CASSRQGTGELFF,TGTGCCAGCAGCCGACAGGGGACCGGGGAGCTGTTTTTT
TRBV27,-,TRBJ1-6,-,CASSNRVGSYNSPLHF,TGTGCCAGCAGTAACAGGGTGGGGTCCTATAATTCACCCCTCCACTTT
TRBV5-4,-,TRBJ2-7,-,CASSPGGPYEDEQYF,TGTGCCAGCAGCCCCGGGGGTCCCTACGAGGACGAGCAGTACTTC
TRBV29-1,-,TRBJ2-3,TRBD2,CSVSSGGAPRTDTQYF,TGCAGCGTGTCCAGCGGGGGGGCCCCCCGCACAGATACGCAGTATTTT
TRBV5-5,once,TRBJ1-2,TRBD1,CASSFRQGDYGYTF,TGTGCCAGCAGCTTCCGACAGGGTGATTATGGCTACACCTTC
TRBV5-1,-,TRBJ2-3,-,CASSSQGFSTDTQYF,TGCGCCAGCAGCTCTCAGGGGTTTAGCACAGATACGCAGTATTTT
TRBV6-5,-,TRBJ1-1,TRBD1,CASSFLQGAAEAFF,TGTGCCAGCAGTTTTTTACAGGGGGCCGCTGAAGCTTTCTTT
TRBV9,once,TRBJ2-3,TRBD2,CASSLPGLAGADTQYF,TGTGCCAGCAGCCTCCCGGGACTAGCGGGCGCAGATACGCAGTATTTT
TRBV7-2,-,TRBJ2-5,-,CASSLVLGETQYF,TGTGCCAGCAGCTTAGTGCTCGGAGAGACCCAGTACTTC
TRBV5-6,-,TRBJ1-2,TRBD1,CASSSTGASGYTF,TGTGCCAGCAGCTCGACAGGGGCATCGGGCTACACCTTC
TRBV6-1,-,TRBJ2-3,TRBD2,CASSETSGTTDTQYF,TGTGCCAGCAGTGAAACTAGCGGTACCACAGATACGCAGTATTTT
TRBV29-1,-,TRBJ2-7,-,CSVEPTGTYEQYF,TGCAGCGTTGAACCGACAGGGACTTACGAGCAGTACTTC
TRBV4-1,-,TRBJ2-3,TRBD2,CASSQDRLASTDTQYF,TGCGCCAGCAGCCAAGATAGACTAGCTAGCACAGATACGCAGTATTTT
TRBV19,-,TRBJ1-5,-,CASSPAGGLGQPQHF,TGTGCCAGTAGTCCCGCCGGGGGTCTCGGTCAGCCCCAGCATTTT
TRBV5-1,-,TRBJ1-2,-,CASSPGQLNYGYTF,TGCGCCAGCAGCCCTGGACAGCTTAACTATGGCTACACCTTC
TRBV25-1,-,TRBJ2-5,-,CASSGRGGPQETQYF,TGTGCCAGCAGTGGTAGGGGGGGGCCTCAAGAGACCCAGTACTTC
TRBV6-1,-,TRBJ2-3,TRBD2,CASRERGGGDTQYF,TGTGCCAGCAGGGAGCGGGGGGGCGGAGATACGCAGTATTTT
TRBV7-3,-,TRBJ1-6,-,CASRRPIRGSFDSPLHF,TGTGCCAGCAGGCGGCCTATAAGGGGGTCTTTCGATTCACCCCTCCACTTT
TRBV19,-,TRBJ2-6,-,CASQGYTRGGANVLTF,TGTGCCAGTCAGGGTTATACTCGAGGAGGGGCCAACGTCCTGACTTTC
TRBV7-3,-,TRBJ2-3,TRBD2,CASSEGTSGVADTQYF,TGTGCCAGCAGCGAAGGGACTAGCGGGGTGGCAGATACGCAGTATTTT